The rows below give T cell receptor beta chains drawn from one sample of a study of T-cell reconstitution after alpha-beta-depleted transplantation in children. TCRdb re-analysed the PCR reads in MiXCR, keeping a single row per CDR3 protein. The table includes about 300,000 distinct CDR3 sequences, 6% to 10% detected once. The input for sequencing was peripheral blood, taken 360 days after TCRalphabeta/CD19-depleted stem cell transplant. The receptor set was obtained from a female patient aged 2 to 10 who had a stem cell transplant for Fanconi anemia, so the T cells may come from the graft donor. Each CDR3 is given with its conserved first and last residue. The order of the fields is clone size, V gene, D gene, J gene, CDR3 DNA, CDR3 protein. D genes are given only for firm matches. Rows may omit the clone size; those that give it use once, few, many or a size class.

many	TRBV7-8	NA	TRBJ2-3	TGTGCCAGCAGCTCCTGGGTGACGGACACAGATACGCAGTATTTT	CASSSWVTDTDTQYF
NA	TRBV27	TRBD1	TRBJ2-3	TGTGCCAGCAGTACCCTAGCCGGGACAGGGAATACAGATACGCAGTATTTT	CASSTLAGTGNTDTQYF
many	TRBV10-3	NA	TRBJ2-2	TGTGCCATCAGTGAATCGGTAGCGGCGAACACCGGGGAGCTGTTTTTT	CAISESVAANTGELFF
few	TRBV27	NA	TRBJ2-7	TGTGCCAGCAGTGCCGGAGGGGAGCAGTACTTC	CASSAGGEQYF
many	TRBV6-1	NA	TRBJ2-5	TGTGCCAGCAGTCCAGGGGACGAAGAGACCCAGTACTTC	CASSPGDEETQYF
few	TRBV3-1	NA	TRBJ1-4	TGTGCCAGCAGCCAGTACGATGAAAAACTGTTTTTT	CASSQYDEKLFF
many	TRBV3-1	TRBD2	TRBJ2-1	TGTGCCAGCAGCCAAGTTGCGGGAGGCCACAATGAGCAGTTCTTC	CASSQVAGGHNEQFF
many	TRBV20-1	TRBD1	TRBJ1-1	TGCAGTGCTAGAACAGGGGTAACTGAAGCTTTCTTT	CSARTGVTEAFF
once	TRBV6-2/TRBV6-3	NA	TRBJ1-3	TGTGCCAGCAGTTACTCGGAGAGCTCTGGAAACACCATATATTTT	CASSYSESSGNTIYF
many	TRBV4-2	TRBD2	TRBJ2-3	TGTGCCAGCAGCCAACAAACGGTTAGCGGGAGCTTATATACGCAGTATTTT	CASSQQTVSGSLYTQYF
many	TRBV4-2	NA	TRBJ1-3	TGTGCCAGCAGCCAAGAGAGAGGGCTTATCTCTGGAAACACCATATATTTT	CASSQERGLISGNTIYF
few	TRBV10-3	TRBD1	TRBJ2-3	TGTGCCTCGGACAGGGGGCGGGGAGATACGCAGTATTTT	CASDRGRGDTQYF
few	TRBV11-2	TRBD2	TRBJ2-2	TGTGCCAGCAGCTTGGGAGGGGATGGAACCGGGGAGCTGTTTTTT	CASSLGGDGTGELFF
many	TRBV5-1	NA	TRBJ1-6	TGCGCCAGCAGCTTGTATTGGGGGCGCGATTCACCCCTCCACTTT	CASSLYWGRDSPLHF
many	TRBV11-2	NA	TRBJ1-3	TGTGCCAGCAGCTTAATTGGAAACACCATATATTTT	CASSLIGNTIYF
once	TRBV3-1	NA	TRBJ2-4	TGTGCCAGCAGCCAAGTGGGGGGCTCGGGGGACATTCAGTACTTC	CASSQVGGSGDIQYF
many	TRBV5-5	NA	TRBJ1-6	TGTGCCAGCAGCTTCGTGACCGCCGATCCCCTCCACTTT	CASSFVTADPLHF
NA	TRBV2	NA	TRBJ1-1	TGTGCCAGCAGTGCATCGGATCGGGGGCAGGGGAACACTGAAGCTTTCTTT	CASSASDRGQGNTEAFF
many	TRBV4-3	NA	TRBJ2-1	TGCGCCAGCAGCCTAAACCACCGGGACACAAAGTTCTTC	CASSLNHRDTKFF
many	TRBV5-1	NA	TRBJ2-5	TGCGCCAGCAGCTGGATGGACAGACAAGAGACCCAGTACTTC	CASSWMDRQETQYF
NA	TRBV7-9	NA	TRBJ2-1	TGTGCCAGCAGCTTAGTCATTGAGCAGTTCTTC	CASSLVIEQFF
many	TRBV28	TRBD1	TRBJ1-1	TGTGCCACCGTGCGAGCATCAGGGGGCTGGACTTTCTTT	CATVRASGGWTFF
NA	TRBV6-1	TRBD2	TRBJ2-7	TGTGCCAGCAGCGAAGGACTAGCGACTAGCTCCTACGAGCAGTACTTC	CASSEGLATSSYEQYF
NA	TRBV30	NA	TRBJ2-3	TGTGCCTGGAGTGGCCAAGGGGGCACAGATACGCAGTATTTT	CAWSGQGGTDTQYF
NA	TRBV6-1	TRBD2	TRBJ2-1	TGTGCCAGCAGTGAAGCGCTAGCGGGAGCTTCGGCGGCCTACAATGAGCAGTTCTTC	CASSEALAGASAAYNEQFF
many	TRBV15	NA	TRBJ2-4	TGTGCCACCAGCAGAGGTTATGTCATCCAAAACATTCAGTACTTC	CATSRGYVIQNIQYF
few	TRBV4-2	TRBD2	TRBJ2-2	TGTGCCAGCAGCCCACGGCGGGGGGCGCAAACCACTGCCGGGGAGCTGTTTTTT	CASSPRRGAQTTAGELFF
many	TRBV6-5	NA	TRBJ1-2	TGTGCCAGCAGTTACTCTCCGGGACCTTATGGCTACACCTTC	CASSYSPGPYGYTF
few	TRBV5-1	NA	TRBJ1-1	TGCGCCAGCAGCTTGGTGGGTTTTAACACTGAAGCTTTCTTT	CASSLVGFNTEAFF
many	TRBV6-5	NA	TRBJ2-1	TGTGCCAGCAGTTACTCGACACAGGGCTATGAGCAGTTCTTC	CASSYSTQGYEQFF
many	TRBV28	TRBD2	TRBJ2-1	TGTGCCAGCAGTGGGGGTAGCGGGGGAAGGTGGAATGAGCAGTTCTTC	CASSGGSGGRWNEQFF
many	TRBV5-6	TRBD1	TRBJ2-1	TGTGCCAGCAGCAAGAGACGGACAGGGACGGGGAATGAGCAGTTCTTC	CASSKRRTGTGNEQFF
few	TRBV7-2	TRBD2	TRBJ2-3	TGTGCCAGCAGCTTAGTACCCTGGGACTACCCAACCCCTTTT	CASSLVPWDYPTPF
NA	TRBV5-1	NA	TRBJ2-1	TGTGCCAGCAGCTCGAGGGGCTCCTACAATGAGCAGTTCTTC	CASSSRGSYNEQFF
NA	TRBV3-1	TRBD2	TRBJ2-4	TGTGCCAGCAGCCAAGCGTCTTTGAGGACTAGCGCCGGCAAAAACATTCAGTACTTC	CASSQASLRTSAGKNIQYF
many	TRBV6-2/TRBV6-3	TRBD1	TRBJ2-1	TGTGCCAGCAACCGGGACAGACCCTACAATGAGCAGTTCTTC	CASNRDRPYNEQFF
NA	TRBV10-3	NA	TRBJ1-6	TGTGCCGCGCAGGGTTTGGGTAATTCACCCCTCCACTTT	CAAQGLGNSPLHF
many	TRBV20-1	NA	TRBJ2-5	TGCAGTGCAACTAGGACAGTACAAGAGACCCAGTACTTC	CSATRTVQETQYF
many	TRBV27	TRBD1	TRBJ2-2	TGTGCCAGCAGTTTTGGTGGACAGGCGAACACCGGGGAGCTGTTTTTT	CASSFGGQANTGELFF
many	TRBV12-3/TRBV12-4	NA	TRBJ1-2	TGTGCCAGCAGTTTCTCAGGGGAGGTTGACTACACCTTC	CASSFSGEVDYTF